The 5 T cell receptor beta chains reported below all come from one sample, sequenced in a study of CD8+ T cells in alopecia areata. TCR sequencing used cDNA made by reverse transcription of extracted RNA. Profiling relied on immunoSEQ multiplex PCR, and the TCRdb table lists in-frame clones only, not all of them. The sample holds over 85,000 clones, less than 50% seen once. The material sequenced was CD4+ T cells sorted from blood. The source is a human donor with alopecia areata.

This sequence joins TRBV5-6 and TRBJ1-1; D remains ambiguous. This CDR3 is 15 amino acids long. CDR1 is SGHDT and CDR2 is YYEEEE in the germline V gene. Trimming shortened V by 0 bases and J by 1 base, and 10 bases separated the two germline ends. The chain's CDR3 is CASSLAFNGNTEAFF. The DNA of the CDR3 is TGTGCCAGCAGCTTGGCCTTTAACGGGAACACTGAAGCTTTCTTT.

This clone was seen a handful of times. This chain links TRBV5-4 with TRBJ2-2; D gene unclear. This CDR3 is 16 amino acids long. V was clipped by 5 bases and J by 4 bases, with 18 bases between them. Germline CDR1 and CDR2: SGHNT and YYREEE (reference sequence). CDR3 loop: CASSSDPSFATGELFF. The CDR3 DNA sequence: TGTGCCAGCAGTTCTGACCCGTCGTTTGCCACCGGGGAGCTGTTTTTT.

Concerning this clone: A read error may produce the germline difference seen at one junction end. The chain uses TRBV7-7 and TRBJ2-5; TRBD1 matches 7 bases. The CDR3 covers 16 residues. The germline V gene encodes CDR1 SSHAT and CDR2 FNYEAQ (reference sequence). The CDR3 nucleotides read TGTGCTAGCAGCCGAACCAGACAGGGCCTACAAGAGACCCAGTACTTC. Translated, it gives CASSRTRQGLQETQYF.

The DNA of the CDR3 is TGTGCCTGGAGTGTCGGTACTGGGGCCAACGTCCTGACTTTC. This translates into CAWSVGTGANVLTF. The chain couples TRBV30 to TRBJ2-6; no reliable D call. The V and J ends lost 0 bases and 2 bases respectively, with 5 bases between them. The CDR3 extends over 14 amino acids. Germline V gene lookup returns CDR1 GTSNPN and CDR2 SVGIG (reference sequence).

The J gene is TRBJ2-2, the V gene TRBV30; TRBD1 matches at 9 bases. CDR3 length: 16 amino acids. The germline V gene has CDR1 GTSNPN and CDR2 SVGIG (reference sequence). V was pared by 0 bases and J by 7 bases, with 9 bases of the junction left unmatched. CDR3 sequence reads: CAWSVSGTGNSGELFF. DNA of the CDR3: TGTGCCTGGAGTGTTTCCGGGACAGGGAATAGCGGGGAGCTGTTTTTT.